Listed below are T cell receptor beta chains from one sample, sequenced in a study of blood T cell repertoires in COVID-19. Profiling relied on immunoSEQ multiplex PCR, and the TCRdb table lists in-frame clones only, not all of them. The sample contains around 150,000 clones, about 86% of which appear only once. Sequenced input: peripheral blood. Receptors were obtained from a man aged 65 to 79 with acute or convalescent COVID-19. Each CDR3 is given with its conserved first and last residue. The order of the fields is CDR3 protein, CDR3 DNA, J gene, D gene, clone size, V gene. The D gene is left open where the match is weak. The size field is filled for only some rows; it gives once, few, many or a size class.

CASSGGGHYNEQFF TGCGCCAGCAGTGGGGGAGGTCACTACAATGAGCAGTTCTTC TRBJ2-1 - - TRBV5-1
CASSLVLGAYEQYF TGTGCCAGCAGCTTAGTGCTAGGGGCTTACGAGCAGTACTTC TRBJ2-7 - few TRBV11-2
CASRPGGAGELFF TGTGCCAGTAGGCCCGGAGGGGCCGGGGAGCTGTTTTTT TRBJ2-2 - few TRBV19
CASRNLAGGGEDTQYF TGCGCCAGCAGGAATCTAGCGGGAGGAGGAGAAGATACGCAGTATTTT TRBJ2-3 TRBD2 - TRBV5-1
CSVVADRGGKLFF TGCAGCGTTGTGGCCGACAGGGGCGGAAAACTGTTTTTT TRBJ1-4 TRBD1 - TRBV29-1
CASSGQSTDTQYF TGTGCCAGTAGTGGACAGAGCACAGATACGCAGTATTTT TRBJ2-3 - once TRBV19
CASSHPGSSYEQYF TGTGCCAGCAGTCACCCCGGGAGCTCCTACGAGCAGTACTTC TRBJ2-7 - few TRBV6-6
CASSFGRHPYNEQFF TGTGCCAGCAGCTTCGGCAGGCACCCCTACAATGAGCAGTTCTTC TRBJ2-1 - once TRBV5-5
CASSFEPPSNTEAFF TGTGCCAGCAGCTTTGAGCCCCCATCGAACACTGAAGCTTTCTTT TRBJ1-1 - - TRBV11-2
CASSYSASGRLYEQFF TGTGCCAGCAGTTACTCGGCTAGCGGGAGGCTCTATGAGCAGTTCTTC TRBJ2-1 TRBD2 - TRBV6-2/TRBV6-3
CASSFFGLAGVTGELFF TGTGCCAGCAGCTTTTTCGGACTAGCGGGAGTAACCGGGGAGCTGTTTTTT TRBJ2-2 TRBD2 once TRBV11-2
CASSQQGILYEQYF TGTGCCAGCAGCCAACAGGGTATACTTTACGAGCAGTACTTC TRBJ2-7 - - TRBV5-6
CASSYSSGTGFYEQYF TGTGCCAGCAGTTACTCGAGCGGGACAGGATTCTACGAGCAGTACTTC TRBJ2-7 - - TRBV6-5
CASSIRTSGGHEQYF TGTGCCAGCAGCATACGGACTAGCGGCGGACACGAGCAGTACTTC TRBJ2-7 TRBD2 - TRBV7-8
CASSASGANGYTF TGCGCCAGCAGCGCGAGCGGGGCCAATGGCTACACCTTC TRBJ1-2 - - TRBV5-1
CASSLSQVGQYF TGTGCCAGCAGTTTAAGCCAAGTCGGGCAGTACTTC TRBJ2-7 - - TRBV28
CATSDLAVAGRETQYF TGTGCCACCAGTGATTTGGCGGTCGCGGGACGAGAGACCCAGTACTTC TRBJ2-5 - - TRBV24-1